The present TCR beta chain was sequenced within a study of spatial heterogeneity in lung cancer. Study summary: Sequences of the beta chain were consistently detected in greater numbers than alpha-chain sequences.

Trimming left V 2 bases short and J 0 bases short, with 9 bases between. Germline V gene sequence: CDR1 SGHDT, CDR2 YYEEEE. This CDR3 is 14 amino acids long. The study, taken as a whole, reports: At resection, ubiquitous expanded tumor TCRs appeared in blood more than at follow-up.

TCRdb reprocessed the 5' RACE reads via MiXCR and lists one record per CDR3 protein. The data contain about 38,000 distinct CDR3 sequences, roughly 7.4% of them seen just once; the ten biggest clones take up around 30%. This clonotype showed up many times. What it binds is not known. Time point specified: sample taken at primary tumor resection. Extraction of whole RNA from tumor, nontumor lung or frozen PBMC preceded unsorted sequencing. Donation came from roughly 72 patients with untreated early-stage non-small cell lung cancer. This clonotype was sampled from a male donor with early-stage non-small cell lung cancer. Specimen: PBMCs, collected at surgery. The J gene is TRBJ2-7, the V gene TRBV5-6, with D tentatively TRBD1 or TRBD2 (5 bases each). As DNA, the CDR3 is TGTGCCAGCAGCTTCGGGGACCCCTCCTACGAGCAGTACTTC. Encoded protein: CASSFGDPSYEQYF.